The 8 T cell receptor beta chains below all came from one sample that was sequenced in a study of blood T cell repertoires in COVID-19. Using immunoSEQ multiplex PCR, the repertoire was profiled, and TCRdb retains in-frame clones only, with some absent. The profile shows some 130,000 clones, about three quarters of them singletons. The sample comprised peripheral blood. Receptor source: a man older than 75 with acute or convalescent COVID-19.

This clone has just a few counts. The chain recombines TRBV28 with TRBJ1-4; D gene ambiguous. The CDR3 loop spans 13 amino acids. Germline-derived CDR1 and CDR2 are MDHEN and SYDVKM. V dropped 7 bases and J dropped 6 bases, with 12 bases sitting between them. CDR3 in amino acids: CASTRGSDEKLFF. For the CDR3, the DNA is TGTGCCAGCACGCGAGGGAGTGATGAAAAACTGTTTTTT.

This clone was recorded once. A junction boundary mismatches the germline segment, possibly from a read error. This rearrangement joins TRBV7-7 to TRBJ2-5, with 8 bases lining up with TRBD1. This CDR3 comprises 14 residues. Germline CDR1 and CDR2: SSHAT and FNYEAQ (reference sequence). This CDR3 is CASSARQGRETQYF. CDR3 DNA: TGTGCTAGCAGCGCCAGACAGGGGCGGGAGACCCAGTACTTC.

This clone showed up just a few times. The chain links TRBV5-1 to TRBJ2-2; 9 bases map to TRBD2. Looked up from germline, CDR1 is SGHRS and CDR2 is YFSETQ. CDR3 length: 16 residues. The V and J ends lost 2 bases and 3 bases, in that order; junction bases with no gene match: 5. The chain's CDR3 is CASSLGLATDTGELFF. The DNA of the CDR3 is TGCGCCAGCAGCTTAGGACTAGCGACTGACACCGGGGAGCTGTTTTTT.

The J gene is TRBJ1-1, the V gene TRBV7-8; 10 bases agree with TRBD1. The CDR3 runs 15 residues. Germline lookup yields CDR1 SGHVS and CDR2 FQNEAQ. J was trimmed by 6 bases and V by 5 bases; bases with no gene match: 9. CDR3 amino acids: CASSPRQGARSEAFF. The CDR3 coding sequence is TGTGCCAGCAGCCCCAGACAGGGGGCGAGGTCTGAAGCTTTCTTT.

For the CDR3, the DNA is TGTGCCAGCAGCTGGACCAGCGGACCGACAGGGACCCAGTACTTC. This translates into CASSWTSGPTGTQYF. The rearrangement uses TRBV11-2 and TRBJ2-5, with a weak D call TRBD1 (6 bases). CDR1 is SGHAT, CDR2 FQNNGV, per germline. V dropped 4 bases and J dropped 7 bases, with 19 bases sitting between them. The length of the CDR3 is 15 residues.

The rearrangement uses TRBV28 and TRBJ1-2; no clear D gene. Germline V gene data show CDR1 as MDHEN and CDR2 as SYDVKM. This CDR3 is built from 12 residues. The V and J ends lost 11 bases and 8 bases respectively, with 18 bases between them. CDR3 sequence: CASGRGTGGYTF. The CDR3 DNA is TGTGCCTCTGGTCGGGGTACGGGCGGCTACACCTTC.

This clone was counted between two and nine times. V and J are TRBV7-3 and TRBJ2-1, with D tentatively TRBD1 (5 bases). The germline V gene encodes CDR1 SGHTA and CDR2 FQGTGA. This CDR3 contains 15 residues. Trimming took 3 bases from V and 2 from J, leaving 11 bases between them. CDR3 DNA: TGTGCCAGCAGCTTGGGGCGCGAACCCTACAATGAGCAGTTCTTC. Amino acids: CASSLGREPYNEQFF.

This clone was detected a few times. The V gene is TRBV3-1 (or the pseudogene TRBV3-2), the J gene TRBJ1-2; maybe TRBD1 (5 bases). Trimming took off 3 bases at V and 8 bases at J, with 16 bases between the two ends. Germline loops: CDR1 LGHDT, CDR2 YNNKEL (reference sequence). The CDR3 loop spans 14 amino acids. The CDR3 DNA reads as TGTGCCAGCAGCCACACAAGGGGTTTGATAGGCTACACCTTC. Translating gives CASSHTRGLIGYTF.